This entry is about one T cell receptor (beta chain). Its antigen is undetermined. Germline CDR1 GTSNPN, CDR2 SVGIG (reference sequence). The CDR3 extends over 14 amino acids. V shed 4 bases and J 6 bases; nucleotides not matched to a gene: 7. This entry belongs to a study of cytomegalovirus exposure and HLA in healthy donors. Study conclusions and caveats: Follow-up analysis later connected one missense variant in DCLRE1C with trimming of TCR beta V- and J-genes.

The PCR employed 60 Vbeta primers together with 13 Jbeta primers. Here immunoSEQ multiplex PCR was the method, and the copy in TCRdb shows in-frame clones only, minus some. This sample yields around 180,000 clones, of which under 90% are seen a single time; under 5% belongs to the top ten. The chain carries TRBV30 and TRBJ2-1; 9 bases map to TRBD2. What was sequenced was PBMCs. The sequence came from a man younger than 35 in good health and CMV-seronegative. For the CDR3, the DNA is TGTGCCTGGACGAGCGGGAGGTGGGGCAATGAGCAGTTCTTC. Its translation is CAWTSGRWGNEQFF.